This TCR beta chain was identified in a study of cytomegalovirus exposure and HLA in healthy donors. Trimming at V came to 1 base and at J to 2 bases, leaving 4 bases not matched to a gene. This CDR3 has 15 residues. Germline assignment: CDR1 SGHRS and CDR2 YFSETQ. Clones were read by immunoSEQ multiplex PCR, and TCRdb kept only the in-frame ones, dropping some. Seen here are fewer than 150,000 clones, 70% to 85% observed once, and the top ten hold 30%. The source of this sequence is a man in his thirties or forties in good health and CMV-seropositive. Sequenced input: PBMCs. The gene calls are TRBV5-1 and TRBJ2-7; 9 bases match TRBD1. The CDR3 is CASSLRDRVTYEQYF. Here the CDR3 DNA reads TGCGCCAGCAGCTTGAGGGACAGGGTCACCTACGAGCAGTACTTC.